This entry lists 5 T cell receptor beta chains sequenced from one sample in a study of T cell responses to AZD1222 COVID-19 vaccine. The data were produced by immunoSEQ multiplex PCR, yet TCRdb's version contains in-frame clones alone and is incomplete. Here the sample spans roughly 150,000 clones, 92% being singletons. The material sequenced was peripheral blood, taken on day 0 of AZD1222 vaccination. These receptors originate from an adult in good health.

This chain connects TRBV10-3 to TRBJ1-5; D perhaps matches TRBD1 (5 bases). V was cut by 7 bases and J by 4 bases, with 11 bases left in between. Germline-derived CDR1 and CDR2 are ENHRY and SYGVKD. The CDR3 contains 13 residues. This CDR3 reads CAIMSRENQPQHF. DNA of the CDR3: TGTGCCATCATGAGCAGGGAAAATCAGCCCCAGCATTTT.

The rearrangement uses TRBV5-4 and TRBJ1-4, with D possibly matching TRBD1 (5 bases). V shed 3 bases and J shed 8 bases, with 17 bases lying between them. The CDR3 contains 15 residues. Germline CDR1 SGHNT, CDR2 YYREEE (reference sequence). The CDR3 sequence: CASSSLGPGNEKLFF. DNA for the CDR3: TGTGCCAGCAGCTCCCTGGGACCAGGAAACGAAAAACTGTTTTTT.

The rearrangement uses TRBV5-1 and TRBJ1-1, with no clear D. Germline CDR1 SGHRS, CDR2 YFSETQ. There are 14 residues in the CDR3. Trimming left V 3 bases short and J 1 base short, with 10 bases between. The CDR3 protein is CASSSVRGNTEAFF. In nucleotides, the CDR3 is TGCGCCAGCAGCTCCGTTCGGGGGAACACTGAAGCTTTCTTT.

This chain links TRBV12-5 with TRBJ2-2; TRBD1 matches 8 bases. V lost 0 bases and J lost 7; bases outside the gene matches: 7. In germline, CDR1 is LGHNT, CDR2 FRNRAP. The CDR3 spans 16 residues. DNA for the CDR3: TGTGCTAGTGGTTTGGTGAAGGGACAGGCGTACGGGGAGCTGTTTTTT. Its protein is CASGLVKGQAYGELFF.

V and J are TRBV19 and TRBJ2-1; 8 bases match TRBD1. The CDR3 is 22 amino acids. After removal of 3 bases from V and 4 bases from J, the junction contained 26 bases not matched to a gene. Germline V gives CDR1 LNHDA, CDR2 SQIVND (reference sequence). This CDR3 is CASSISFVDRQGQGQKYNEQFF. For the CDR3, the DNA is TGTGCCAGTAGTATTAGTTTTGTAGATAGACAGGGGCAAGGACAGAAATACAATGAGCAGTTCTTC.